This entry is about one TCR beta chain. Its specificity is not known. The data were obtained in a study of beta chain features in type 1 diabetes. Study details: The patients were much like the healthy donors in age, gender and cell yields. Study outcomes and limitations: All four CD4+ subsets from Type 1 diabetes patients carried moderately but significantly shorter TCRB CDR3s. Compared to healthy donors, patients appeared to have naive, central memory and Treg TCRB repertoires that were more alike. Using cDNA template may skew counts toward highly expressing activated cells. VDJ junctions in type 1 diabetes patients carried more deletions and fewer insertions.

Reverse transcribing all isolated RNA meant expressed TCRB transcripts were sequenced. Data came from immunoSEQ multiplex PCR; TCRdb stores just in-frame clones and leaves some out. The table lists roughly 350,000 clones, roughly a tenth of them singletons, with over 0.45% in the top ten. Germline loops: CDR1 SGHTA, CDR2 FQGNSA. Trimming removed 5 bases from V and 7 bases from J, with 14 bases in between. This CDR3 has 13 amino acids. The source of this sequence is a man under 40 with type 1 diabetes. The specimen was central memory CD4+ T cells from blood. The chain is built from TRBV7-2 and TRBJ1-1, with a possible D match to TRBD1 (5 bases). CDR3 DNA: TGTGCCAGCAGCCCCGGGAGGGGTTTTGAAGCTTTCTTT. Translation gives CASSPGRGFEAFF.